These 27 T cell receptor beta chains were sequenced from one sample in a study of OX40 agonist ivuxolimab in advanced cancers. The method was immunoSEQ multiplex PCR; TCRdb's version includes in-frame clones alone and lacks a portion of them. The sample lists fewer than 90,000 clones, about 86% seen once, with around 2% in the top ten. Specimen: CD4+ or CD8+ T cells sorted from blood, collected in a trial of the OX40 agonist ivuxolimab. These TCRs come from an adult with an advanced solid tumor such as melanoma, head and neck, liver or kidney cancer.

The J gene is TRBJ2-1, the V gene TRBV18; the D is unclear. This CDR3 contains 13 residues. The V end lost 2 bases, the J end lost 8 bases, and 10 bases lay between the germline ends. CDR1 and CDR2 (germline): KGHSH, LQKENI. The CDR3 reads CASSPNGLDEQFF. DNA of the CDR3: TGTGCCAGCTCACCAAACGGTTTAGATGAGCAGTTCTTC.

The rearrangement joins TRBV9 to TRBJ1-2; 7 nucleotides line up with TRBD1. CDR1 and CDR2 (germline): SGDLS, YYNGEE. This CDR3 has 14 amino acids. Trimming cost V 3 bases and J 8 bases; bases outside gene matches: 10. CDR3 residues: CASSAGQPGRGYTF. In DNA form, the CDR3 reads TGTGCCAGCAGCGCGGGACAGCCTGGGCGGGGCTACACCTTC.

This chain uses TRBV10-3 with TRBJ1-1; D is ambiguous. The CDR3 covers 13 residues. The germline V and J ends were trimmed by 4 bases and 1 base, with 7 bases remaining between them. Germline V CDR1 and CDR2: ENHRY, SYGVKD. The CDR3 is CAISGGGNTEAFF. In DNA, the CDR3 is TGTGCCATCAGTGGGGGAGGGAACACTGAAGCTTTCTTT.

The J gene is TRBJ2-3, the V gene TRBV7-9, with TRBD1 matching over 10 bases. This CDR3 region has 14 residues. Germline CDR1 SEHNR, CDR2 FQNEAQ (reference sequence). V dropped 11 bases and J dropped 2; count of bases not matched to a gene: 7. In nucleotides, the CDR3 is TGTGCCTGGGGACAGGGGATTTTCACAGATACGCAGTATTTT. Amino acids: CAWGQGIFTDTQYF.

V usage is TRBV6-5 and J usage is TRBJ2-7; a possible D gene is TRBD1 (6 bases). V lost 5 bases to trimming and J lost 3 bases, with 11 bases between them. Looked up from germline, CDR1 is MNHEY and CDR2 is SVGAGI. The CDR3 is 13 amino acids. The CDR3 DNA follows: TGTGCCAGCAGTCGGGACACAAACTACGAGCAGTACTTC. This sequence encodes CASSRDTNYEQYF.

The rearrangement joins TRBV7-2 to TRBJ2-3, with 8 bases lining up with TRBD2. Germline values: CDR1 SGHTA, CDR2 FQGNSA. The CDR3 runs to 16 residues. V shed 5 bases and J 8 bases; nucleotides not matched to a gene: 15. CDR3: CASSPDPGLVKSTQYF. In DNA, the CDR3 is TGTGCCAGCAGCCCTGACCCGGGACTAGTCAAGAGTACGCAGTATTTT.

The chain combines TRBV28 with TRBJ1-4; 10 bases are shared with TRBD1. This CDR3 is 14 amino acids long. CDR1 and CDR2 (germline): MDHEN, SYDVKM. With 5 bases clipped from V and 7 bases from J, the junction kept 4 bases outside the gene matches. The DNA of the CDR3 is TGTGCCAGCAGTGTGGGACAGGGGTTTGAAAAACTGTTTTTT. It yields the protein CASSVGQGFEKLFF.

The chain recombines TRBV11-2 with TRBJ2-5; 9 bases line up with TRBD2. CDR1 SGHAT and CDR2 FQNNGV come from the germline V gene. There are 15 residues in the CDR3. Trimming cost V 2 bases and J 3 bases; bases outside gene matches: 4. The CDR3 bases are TGTGCCAGCAGCTTACATCCTAGCGGGGAAGAGACCCAGTACTTC. The encoded protein is CASSLHPSGEETQYF.

The chain has TRBV18 and TRBJ2-1; no clear D gene. The V gene's germline CDR1 is KGHSH and CDR2 LQKENI. The germline V and J ends were trimmed by 4 bases and 3 bases, with 7 bases remaining between them. This CDR3 contains 13 residues. The CDR3 region has the DNA TGTGCCAGCTCACGAGACGACTACAATGAGCAGTTCTTC. Its translation is CASSRDDYNEQFF.

V gene TRBV19 combines with J gene TRBJ1-4, with D unresolved. CDR1 LNHDA and CDR2 SQIVND come from the germline V gene (reference sequence). There are 16 residues in the CDR3. The germline V and J ends were trimmed by 8 bases and 0 bases, with 16 bases remaining between them. CDR3 in amino acids: CASSTLDAATNEKLFF. The DNA of the CDR3 is TGTGCCAGTTCCACCTTGGACGCGGCAACTAATGAAAAACTGTTTTTT.

The V gene is TRBV7-9, the J gene TRBJ2-7; no firm D call. Germline V gives CDR1 SEHNR, CDR2 FQNEAQ (reference sequence). V was cut by 6 bases and J by 2 bases, with 11 bases left in between. CDR3 length: 13 amino acids. The CDR3 region is CASSYQGAYEQYF. DNA of the CDR3: TGTGCCAGCAGTTACCAAGGCGCCTACGAGCAGTACTTC.

This clone is medium-sized within its sample. The chain has TRBV28 and TRBJ1-2; D not certain. The germline V gene encodes CDR1 MDHEN and CDR2 SYDVKM. Trimming took off 3 bases at V and 6 bases at J, with 5 bases between the two ends. This CDR3 contains 11 residues. The CDR3 bases are TGTGCCAGCAGTTTGGGGAATGGCTACACCTTC. Translating it yields CASSLGNGYTF.

This sequence joins TRBV7-3 and TRBJ2-2; D might be TRBD1 (5 bases). The CDR3 loop spans 15 amino acids. Germline V lookup: CDR1 SGHTA, CDR2 FQGTGA. V was cut by 2 bases and J by 0 bases, with 7 bases left in between. The CDR3 spells CASSLGAANTGELFF. In nucleotides, the CDR3 is TGTGCCAGCAGCTTAGGGGCAGCGAACACCGGGGAGCTGTTTTTT.

The chain links TRBV30 to TRBJ2-2; 7 positions match TRBD2. Germline values: CDR1 GTSNPN, CDR2 SVGIG (reference sequence). The CDR3 extends over 16 amino acids. Unmatched junction bases numbered 9, after V lost 2 bases and J lost 3 bases. The CDR3 DNA follows: TGTGCCTGGAGTTCCCCAGCGGGGACCTACACCGGGGAGCTGTTTTTT. Translation gives CAWSSPAGTYTGELFF.

This clone occurred once. The rearrangement links TRBV5-1 to TRBJ2-7, with 9 bases fitting TRBD2. Germline V gene sequence: CDR1 SGHRS, CDR2 YFSETQ. J gave up 5 bases and V 2 bases, and 5 bases lay outside the gene matches. The CDR3 sequence is 14 residues long. CDR3 sequence (DNA): TGCGCCAGCAGCTTAAGAGCGGGAGGCGACGAGCAGTACTTC. It is translated as CASSLRAGGDEQYF.

The V and J genes are TRBV28 and TRBJ2-7; possible D gene TRBD1, 5 bases. The CDR3 totals 13 residues. V gave up 3 bases and J gave up 3 bases, with 9 bases separating them. CDR1 and CDR2 (germline): MDHEN, SYDVKM. CDR3 sequence (DNA): TGTGCCAGCAGTTTTTCTGACAGCTACGAGCAGTACTTC. Protein: CASSFSDSYEQYF.

The chain recombines TRBV7-9 with TRBJ1-1; 8 bases are shared with TRBD1. J gave up 3 bases and V 5 bases, and 8 bases lay outside the gene matches. There are 15 residues in the CDR3. The germline V gene encodes CDR1 SEHNR and CDR2 FQNEAQ (reference sequence). Written as DNA, the CDR3 is TGTGCCAGCAGCCCGTTTGGACAGGGACACACTGAAGCTTTCTTT. Translation: CASSPFGQGHTEAFF.

The rearrangement links TRBV5-4 to TRBJ2-1, with TRBD1 matching 8 bases. The V gene end was trimmed by 5 bases and the J gene end by 0 bases; junction bases not matched to a gene: 4. Germline CDR1 and CDR2: SGHNT and YYREEE (reference sequence). CDR3 length equals 15 residues. CDR3 sequence: CASSPTGGSYNEQFF. The CDR3 DNA reads TGTGCCAGCAGTCCTACAGGGGGCTCCTACAATGAGCAGTTCTTC.

The chain uses TRBV19 and TRBJ2-3; D is uncertain. The CDR3 consists of 13 residues. The V end was cut by 4 bases, the J end by 5 bases, with 10 bases between. CDR1 and CDR2 (germline): LNHDA, SQIVND (reference sequence). The CDR3 region has the DNA TGTGCCAGTAGTACAAACTGGCTAGATACGCAGTATTTT. It yields the protein CASSTNWLDTQYF.

The chain recombines TRBV9 with TRBJ2-3, with 11 bases lining up with TRBD2. The V segment lost 1 base and the J segment 4 bases; nucleotides outside the gene matches: 2. Germline V lookup: CDR1 SGDLS, CDR2 YYNGEE. CDR3 size: 15 residues. CDR3 region: CASSVISGGADTQYF. CDR3 DNA sequence: TGTGCCAGCAGCGTAATTAGCGGGGGGGCAGATACGCAGTATTTT.

The CDR3 is CASSSGQGNTEAFF. The CDR3 DNA is TGCGCCAGCAGCTCGGGACAGGGGAACACTGAAGCTTTCTTT. V is TRBV5-1 and J is TRBJ1-1; 9 nucleotides line up with TRBD1. The CDR3 has 14 amino acids. CDR1 is SGHRS, CDR2 YFSETQ, per germline. The V and J ends lost 3 bases and 1 base, in that order; junction bases with no gene match: 1.

The chain joins TRBV5-1 to TRBJ2-1; 11 bases align to TRBD2. CDR3 length: 15 residues. V lost 0 bases, J lost 7 bases, and 3 bases stayed unmatched. Germline V gene lookup returns CDR1 SGHRS and CDR2 YFSETQ. The CDR3 here is CASSLETSGANEQFF. The DNA for the CDR3 is TGCGCCAGCAGCTTGGAGACTAGCGGGGCAAATGAGCAGTTCTTC. The entire variable domain, with the rest obtained from reference TRBV5-1 and TRBJ2-1, is as follows: KAGVTQTPRYLIKTRGQQVTLSCSPISGHRSVSWYQQTPGQGLQFLFEYFSETQRNKGNFPGRFSGRQFSNSRSEMNVSTLELGDSALYLCASSLETSGANEQFFGPGTRLTVL.

The chain has TRBV5-1 and TRBJ2-5; 9 bases agree with TRBD1. The CDR3 totals 15 residues. The junction had 11 bases not matched to a gene; V was cut back by 7 bases and J by 4 bases. The germline V gene encodes CDR1 SGHRS and CDR2 YFSETQ. DNA of the CDR3: TGCGCCAGCTTCGAGCCGGGACAGGGAGGAGAGACCCAGTACTTC. This sequence encodes CASFEPGQGGETQYF.

The chain carries TRBV25-1 and TRBJ2-5; D unresolved. Germline V lookup: CDR1 MGHDK, CDR2 SYGVNS. CDR3 length: 14 amino acids. V dropped 4 bases and J dropped 5 bases, with 14 bases sitting between them. This chain's CDR3 is CASSATTGGETQYF. For the CDR3, the DNA is TGTGCCAGCAGTGCCACCACGGGTGGGGAGACCCAGTACTTC.

The CDR3 region has the DNA TGTGCCTGGGAACAGGGGGCCGGTGGCTACACCTTC. It specifies CAWEQGAGGYTF. The chain combines TRBV30 with TRBJ1-2; 9 bases are shared with TRBD1. There are 12 residues in the CDR3. The germline V gene encodes CDR1 GTSNPN and CDR2 SVGIG (reference sequence). Unmatched junction bases numbered 5, after V lost 5 bases and J lost 7 bases.

This clone appeared a few times. The chain couples TRBV11-3 to TRBJ1-2; TRBD1 aligns across 7 bases. V shed 6 bases and J 4 bases; nucleotides not matched to a gene: 11. Germline assignment: CDR1 SGHNT and CDR2 YENEEA. The CDR3 length is 15 residues. Written as DNA, the CDR3 is TGTGCCAGCAGACCCTACAGGGGCAGTGGCTATGGCTACACCTTC. This gives the protein CASRPYRGSGYGYTF.

The chain combines TRBV11-2 with TRBJ1-1; D gene uncertain. The CDR3 has 16 amino acids. The germline CDR1 and CDR2 sequences are SGHAT and FQNNGV. Trimming took 0 bases from V and 1 from J, leaving 12 bases between them. The CDR3 reads CASSLEWRHKNTEAFF. Written as DNA, the CDR3 is TGTGCCAGCAGCTTAGAATGGCGGCATAAGAACACTGAAGCTTTCTTT.